The next 2 T cell receptor beta chains were all read from a single sample in a study of T-cell memory formation after mild COVID-19. TCRdb redid the calling of the 5' RACE reads with MiXCR, one entry per CDR3 protein. Counted here are approximately 260,000 distinct CDR3 sequences, 18% occurring once; the ten biggest clones make up approximately 22%. The specimen sequenced was PBMCs or a T cell subset sorted from them (not recorded which). These receptors originate from a man younger than 30 who had mild COVID-19 (a few samples of this study predate the infection). Cell type and time point are not known.

Only a few counts were recorded for this clonotype. The rearrangement links TRBV7-2 to TRBJ2-7; TRBD1 matches at 10 bases. V lost 6 bases and J lost 6; bases outside the gene matches: 5. Germline CDR1 SGHTA, CDR2 FQGNSA. The CDR3 is 13 residues long. The CDR3 nucleotides are TGTGCCAGCAGGCAAGACAGGGGGCGCGAGCAGTACTTC. Translation gives CASRQDRGREQYF.

This clonotype was counted between two and nine times. The chain combines TRBV2 with TRBJ1-1; D gene ambiguous. The V and J ends lost 2 bases and 1 base respectively, with 5 bases between them. Germline CDR1 reads SNHLY; CDR2 reads FYNNEI. The CDR3 is made up of 13 amino acids. CDR3 sequence: CASSEFTNTEAFF. CDR3 sequence (DNA): TGTGCCAGCAGTGAATTCACGAACACTGAAGCTTTCTTT.